One and the same sample provided the 31 T cell receptor beta chains below, sequenced in a study of immune characterization of retroperitoneal liposarcoma. TCRdb re-analysed the PCR reads in MiXCR, keeping a single row per CDR3 protein. Of some 10,000 distinct CDR3 sequences in the sample, approximately 30% were seen once. The sequencing input was tumor tissue. The receptors originated from a male donor with retroperitoneal liposarcoma.

The V call is TRBV7-6, the J call TRBJ2-1; TRBD2 aligns across 8 bases. The trim removed 1 base at V and 4 bases at J, leaving 3 bases unmatched. The CDR3 totals 15 residues. The germline V gene encodes CDR1 SGHVS and CDR2 FNYEAQ. The CDR3, as DNA: TGTGCCAGCAGCTTAGGAGCGGGAGCTTACAATGAGCAGTTCTTC. Residues: CASSLGAGAYNEQFF.

This clonotype was observed a few times. V gene TRBV11-2 combines with J gene TRBJ2-1, with D perhaps being TRBD1 or TRBD2 (5 bases each). The end of the DNA aligns better with TRBJ2-7, so the J call may be wrong. CDR1 is SGHAT, CDR2 FQNNGV, per germline. The CDR3 length is 15 residues. CDR3 DNA sequence: TGTGCCAGCAGGGCTCCGGGACGCAACTCCTACGAGCAGTACTTC. Protein product: CASRAPGRNSYEQYF.

By share, this clonotype ranks as medium-sized. The J gene is TRBJ2-1, the V gene TRBV6-1; no clear D gene. With the DNA end fitting TRBJ2-7 better, the J assignment may be wrong. The CDR3 consists of 12 residues. CDR1 and CDR2 from the germline V gene are MNHNS and SASEGT. CDR3 in DNA: TGTGCCAGCGCCGACACTCCCTACGAGCAGTACTTC. The encoded protein is CASADTPYEQYF.

As regards this clonotype: It is unclear where the CDR3 begins or ends on the DNA, so no DNA is shown, and the CDR3 is as TCRdb lists it. The V gene is TRBV7-9, the J gene TRBJ2-2; the D segment call TRBD1 is taken from the table without a DNA check. The CDR3 spans 22 residues, counting both ends. Germline CDR1 is SEHNR and CDR2 is FQNEAQ (reference sequence). The CDR3 sequence: CASSPLYGAYNEQYFGAGELFF.

V gene TRBV12-3 or TRBV12-4 combines with J gene TRBJ1-2; TRBD1 might be the D (6 bases). The CDR3 is 12 amino acids. V gave up 9 bases and J gave up 4 bases, with 12 bases separating them. The CDR3 nucleotides read TGTGCCAGTTTGGGGGCCCTCTATGGCTACACCTTC. Its translation is CASLGALYGYTF.

Comment on this clonotype: Because it lacks the conserved phenylalanine or tryptophan at the end, this CDR3 is likely a read error. The chain combines TRBV12-3 or TRBV12-4 with TRBJ2-1; D remains ambiguous. There are 10 residues in the CDR3. Trimming removed 6 bases at V and 12 bases at J, with 9 bases between. The CDR3 DNA sequence: TGTGCCAGCAGCTTAAACCGGCAGTTCTCC. Its translation: CASSLNRQFS.

This clonotype is labeled medium-sized. V is TRBV12-3 or TRBV12-4 and J is TRBJ2-5, with D possibly matching TRBD2 (5 bases). Trimming pared 6 bases from V and 11 bases from J, leaving 16 bases between. The CDR3 runs to 12 residues. The CDR3 sequence: CASRLLGGEQYF. The CDR3 nucleotides read TGTGCCAGCAGGCTTCTAGGAGGTGAGCAGTACTTC.

This clonotype was recorded many times. The chain joins TRBV11-1 to TRBJ2-1; a possible D gene is TRBD2 (7 bases). CDR3 size: 16 residues. The V end lost 7 bases, the J end lost 0 bases, and 16 bases lay between the germline ends. The germline V gene encodes CDR1 SGHAT and CDR2 FQDESV (reference sequence). The CDR3 loop is CASTEDGGPSYNEQFF. CDR3 nucleotide sequence: TGTGCCAGCACCGAAGACGGGGGGCCCTCCTACAATGAGCAGTTCTTC.

The J gene is TRBJ2-5, the V gene TRBV7-6; unclear D gene. The last part of the DNA fits TRBJ2-1 better; the J call may be wrong. Germline CDR1 reads SGHVS; CDR2 reads FNYEAQ. CDR3 length equals 18 residues. Here the CDR3 DNA reads TGTGCCAGCACCCCTGAGGTCTTCGGCGACTTGAATTTCTACGAGCAGTTCTTC. The encoded protein is CASTPEVFGDLNFYEQFF.

By sample fraction, this clonotype is medium-sized. V gene TRBV12-3 or TRBV12-4 combines with J gene TRBJ2-1; D is undetermined. The end of the DNA is better explained by TRBJ2-7, so the J call may be wrong. The CDR3 is 15 residues long. The CDR3 nucleotides are TGTGCCAGCAGTTTAGGCAGTCAAGAAGCTAATGAGCAGTACTTC. Translated, it gives CASSLGSQEANEQYF.

This clonotype was seen a handful of times. The chain links TRBV24-1 to TRBJ2-5; TRBD2 agrees at 7 bases. V shed 3 bases, J shed 11 bases, and the junction held 17 bases outside the gene matches. Germline V gene sequence: CDR1 KGHDR, CDR2 SFDVKD. This CDR3 is built from 16 residues. The CDR3 spells CATSDRAGAAYNEQYF. The CDR3 DNA sequence: TGTGCCACCAGTGATCGTGCGGGAGCGGCCTACAATGAGCAGTACTTC.

The CDR3 loop is CASSLKVGGTEAFF. The DNA for the CDR3 is TGTGCCAGCAGTTTAAAGGTAGGGGGGACTGAAGCTTTCTTT. This chain connects TRBV12-3 or TRBV12-4 to TRBJ1-1, with a possible D match to TRBD1 (6 bases). V shed 2 bases and J shed 5 bases, with 12 bases lying between them. The CDR3 covers 14 residues.

This clonotype was counted only a few times. Here the CDR3 reads CASISTGGGNEQFF. CDR3 DNA sequence: TGTGCCAGCATTAGTACGGGGGGGGGAAATGAGCAGTTCTTC. The rearrangement joins TRBV6-1 to TRBJ2-1, with 8 bases identical to TRBD2. The V gene end was trimmed by 7 bases and the J gene end by 7 bases; junction bases not matched to a gene: 9. The germline gives CDR1 MNHNS, CDR2 SASEGT. CDR3 length: 14 amino acids.

V gene TRBV6-1 combines with J gene TRBJ2-3; 8 bases align to TRBD2. The junction had 11 bases not matched to a gene; V was cut back by 8 bases and J by 4 bases. This CDR3 spans 15 amino acids. The V gene's germline CDR1 is MNHNS and CDR2 SASEGT. The CDR3 spells CASGAPAGVADTQYF. The CDR3 nucleotides read TGTGCCAGCGGGGCGCCAGCGGGAGTAGCAGATACGCAGTATTTT.

The J gene is TRBJ2-1, the V gene TRBV6-1; D not resolved. V dropped 8 bases and J dropped 10 bases, with 21 bases sitting between them. This CDR3 is built from 14 residues. CDR1 and CDR2 (germline): MNHNS, SASEGT. The DNA of the CDR3 is TGTGCCAGCGAAACCTCGGAGCCTCCCTACGAGCAGTTCTTC. As protein: CASETSEPPYEQFF.

A remark on this clonotype: Its ends do not fully match the called genes, so a read error is possible. The chain combines TRBV7-2 with TRBJ2-3; D tentatively fits TRBD1 or TRBD2 (7 bases each). Germline loops: CDR1 SGHTA, CDR2 FQGNSA. The CDR3 runs to 15 residues. The CDR3 nucleotides read TGTGCCAGCAGCTCACGCCCAGGGGGGGGCTACGAGCAGTTCTTT. This translates into CASSSRPGGGYEQFF. Combining the CDR3 with reference TRBV7-2 and TRBJ2-3 gives the whole variable domain GAGVSQSPSNKVTEKGKDVELRCDPISGHTALYWYRQSLGQGLEFLIYFQGNSAPDKSGLPSDRFSAERTGGSVSTLTIQRTQQEDSAVYLCASSSRPGGGYEQFFGPGTRLTVL.

This clonotype has just a few counts. The rearrangement joins TRBV6-1 to TRBJ2-1; 9 bases are a match to TRBD1. The end of the DNA aligns better with TRBJ2-7, so the J call may be wrong. The CDR3 is made up of 18 amino acids. CDR1 and CDR2 from the germline V gene are MNHNS and SASEGT. CDR3 nucleotides: TGTGCCAGCAGTTCGCCCCAAGGTTCAGGGACAGGGAAAGGTGAGCAGTACTTC. Its protein product is CASSSPQGSGTGKGEQYF.

About this clonotype: This may arise from a read error, as a much more abundant clone is one base away. The chain has TRBV6-2 or TRBV6-3 and TRBJ1-3; tentative D call: TRBD1 (5 bases). Between the trimmed V and J ends, which lost 5 bases and 2 bases, there was a span of 13 bases. CDR3 length equals 15 residues. Germline-derived CDR1 and CDR2 are MNHEY and SVGEGT. The CDR3 region has the DNA TGTGCCAGCAGTGAGGCGGGGGGACCTGGAAACACCATATATTTT. Residues: CASSEAGGPGNTIYF.

This clonotype was found a few times. This chain uses TRBV11-1 with TRBJ2-5, with a possible D match to TRBD1 (5 bases). The germline V gene has CDR1 SGHAT and CDR2 FQDESV (reference sequence). V gave up 5 bases and J gave up 4 bases, with 11 bases separating them. This CDR3 is 13 amino acids long. The CDR3 region has the DNA TGTGCCAGCAGCCCGGACACTTTAGAGACCCAGTACTTC. Translation gives CASSPDTLETQYF.

The chain links TRBV7-3 to TRBJ2-5; D gene uncertain. Judging by the DNA end, TRBJ2-1 fits better; the J call may be wrong. CDR1 is SGHTA and CDR2 is FQGTGA in the germline V gene. This CDR3 comprises 15 residues. The CDR3 DNA is TGTGCCAGCAGCTTAATAGTAGCAGCCAAAAACATTCAGTTCTTC. It is translated as CASSLIVAAKNIQFF.

This clonotype occurred a few times. The V call is TRBV12-3 or TRBV12-4, the J call TRBJ2-1, with 13 bases lining up with TRBD2. The J call may not be correct, given that the DNA end is closer to TRBJ2-7. There are 16 residues in the CDR3. The CDR3 protein is CASSTPGLAGIVEQYF. CDR3 coding DNA: TGTGCCAGCAGTACCCCGGGACTAGCGGGGATTGTTGAGCAGTACTTC.

This clonotype is judged medium-sized. This chain uses TRBV7-2 with TRBJ2-1, with a possible D match to TRBD2 (6 bases). The CDR3 spans 18 residues. Deletions cut 1 base from V and 1 base from J, with 17 bases between. From germline, CDR1 is SGHTA and CDR2 FQGNSA. The CDR3 DNA is TGTGCCAGCAGCTTAGTTGTGTGGGAGGCAGGTTCCTACAATGAGCAGTTCTTC. Protein sequence: CASSLVVWEAGSYNEQFF.

The rearrangement uses TRBV4-1 and TRBJ2-1, with TRBD1 identical over 9 bases. The germline V gene encodes CDR1 MGHRA and CDR2 YSYEKL. J gave up 8 bases and V 3 bases, and 8 bases lay outside the gene matches. The CDR3 loop spans 15 amino acids. The CDR3 is CASSHTGTGWDEQFF. In nucleotides, the CDR3 is TGCGCCAGCAGCCACACGGGGACAGGGTGGGATGAGCAGTTCTTC.

A remark on this clonotype: The conserved final phenylalanine or tryptophan is absent from the CDR3, which likely points to a read error. It is unclear where the CDR3 begins or ends on the DNA, so no DNA is shown, and the CDR3 is as TCRdb lists it. The chain recombines TRBV7-2 with TRBJ1-6. A total of 8 residues make up the CDR3, ends included. Germline V gene data show CDR1 as SGHTA and CDR2 as FQGNSA. This chain's CDR3 is CASSLTAG.

This chain links TRBV12-3 or TRBV12-4 with TRBJ2-1; D is possibly TRBD2 (6 bases). CDR3 length: 12 residues. Trimming pared 6 bases from V and 10 bases from J, leaving 13 bases between. CDR3 residues: CASRGGSYEQFF. The CDR3 nucleotides are TGTGCCAGCAGAGGAGGGAGCTACGAGCAGTTCTTC.

The chain employs TRBV6-8 and TRBJ1-5; D may be TRBD1 (6 bases). Germline V lookup: CDR1 MNHGY, CDR2 SAAAGT. V was clipped by 5 bases and J by 4 bases, with 9 bases between them. This CDR3 is 13 amino acids long. CDR3 region: CASSAGENQPQHF. DNA for the CDR3: TGTGCCAGCAGTGCAGGGGAAAATCAGCCCCAGCATTTT.

This clonotype was observed at least ten times. One end of the junction varies from germline; a read error may be responsible. J is TRBJ2-1 and V is TRBV7-7, with 13 bases lining up with TRBD2. The J call may be mistaken, given a closer DNA end match to TRBJ2-7. The CDR3 contains 14 residues. CDR1 is SSHAT, CDR2 FNYEAQ, per germline (reference sequence). The DNA of the CDR3 is TGTGCTAGCAGCCCCGGACTAGCGGGAGTTGAGCAGTACTTC. This encodes CASSPGLAGVEQYF.

This clonotype appeared a single time. The chain links TRBV7-6 to TRBJ1-1; D uncertain. Deletions cut 5 bases from V and 1 base from J, with 11 bases between. The CDR3 spans 14 residues. The germline CDR1 and CDR2 sequences are SGHVS and FNYEAQ. The CDR3 is CASSLPPGNTEAFF. The CDR3 DNA is TGTGCCAGCAGCCTGCCCCCAGGGAACACTGAAGCTTTCTTT.

This chain connects TRBV11-2 to TRBJ1-1, with D possibly being TRBD1 (6 bases). The CDR3 has 14 amino acids. The germline CDR1 and CDR2 sequences are SGHAT and FQNNGV. V was trimmed by 0 bases and J by 6 bases, leaving 11 bases between them. The CDR3 is CASSLDQGMPEAFF. CDR3 bases: TGTGCCAGCAGCTTAGATCAGGGGATGCCTGAAGCTTTCTTT.

This clonotype was picked up a small number of times. The chain links TRBV7-8 to TRBJ2-5; D perhaps matches TRBD1 (5 bases). The J call is uncertain, as TRBJ2-7 better fits the DNA end. Per germline, CDR1 SGHVS and CDR2 FQNEAQ. The length of the CDR3 is 14 residues. Here the CDR3 reads CASSVTEKEYEQYF. CDR3 nucleotides: TGTGCCAGCAGCGTGACAGAGAAGGAATACGAGCAGTACTTC.

Sample share makes this clonotype medium-sized. The genes are TRBV7-2 and TRBJ2-1, with TRBD2 identical over 9 bases. In germline, CDR1 is SGHTA, CDR2 FQGNSA. V lost 1 base to trimming and J lost 9 bases; unmatched junction nucleotides: 16. The CDR3 totals 18 residues. The CDR3 loop is CASSLEPLIQLAGFEQFF. In DNA, the CDR3 is TGTGCCAGCAGCTTAGAGCCTCTCATACAACTAGCGGGCTTTGAGCAGTTCTTC.